The 3 T cell receptor beta chains below come from one sample, sequenced in a study of CD8 T cells in ankylosing spondylitis (TCRdb year 2017). Antigen specificity for these receptors is unknown. The library was prepared using 5' RACE. Reads for this sample came from an Illumina HiSeq 2500. TCRdb redid the processing of the public reads, applying fastp at Q25 and MiXCR, and retained in-frame beta chains. Every entry covers one CDR3 protein and lists the most common genes and DNA from its rows. For this sample there are hundreds of thousands of distinct CDR3 sequences; 10% to 15% appear just once. Roughly 0.51% of the sample belongs to the ten largest clones. The paper's findings and limits, for the study overall: A TCR beta motif made up of several highly homologous amino acid variants appeared to be characteristic of blood from ankylosing spondylitis patients.

The sequenced sample was blood, either unsorted or a sorted T cell fraction (not recorded which). These receptors were obtained from a male donor with ankylosing spondylitis.

In this sample, this clonotype turned up a few times. The V gene is TRBV27, the J gene TRBJ2-1, with 8 bases identical to TRBD2. Germline V lookup: CDR1 MNHEY, CDR2 SMNVEV (reference sequence). The CDR3 is 17 amino acids. The ends lost 5 bases at V and 14 bases at J; junction bases unmatched: 23. The CDR3 region is CASSKQPTGLGIRLEFF. Here the CDR3 DNA reads TGTGCCAGCAGTAAACAGCCAACGGGACTAGGGATTCGTCTAGAGTTCTTC.

This clonotype came up a few times. The CDR3 nucleotides read TGTGCCAGCAGTCGGGGCGGCGTGGCCTACGAGCAGTACTTC. Its protein product is CASSRGGVAYEQYF. V and J are TRBV6-1 and TRBJ2-7, with D perhaps being TRBD1 or TRBD2 (5 bases each). The CDR3 runs 14 residues. Germline CDR1 MNHNS, CDR2 SASEGT. The V end was cut by 5 bases, the J end by 2 bases, with 13 bases between.

This clonotype turned up a few times. The rearrangement joins TRBV20-1 to TRBJ1-1; D unclear. Germline values: CDR1 DFQATT, CDR2 SNEGSKA (reference sequence). The CDR3 sequence is 13 residues long. V was shortened by 0 bases and J by 1 base, with 6 bases between the two germline ends. This CDR3 reads CSARDWENTEAFF. The CDR3 region has the DNA TGCAGTGCTAGAGATTGGGAGAACACTGAAGCTTTCTTT.